The source of this T cell receptor beta chain is a study of a mutant IDH1 vaccine in newly diagnosed glioma. Study information: Patients were given eight vaccinations, scheduled in weeks 1, 3, 5, 7, 11, 15, 19 and 23. Of the patients given treatment, approximately 60% were male and 37.5% were female, and a mean age of around 38 years was recorded. Patients' prior therapy spanned radiotherapy, temozolomide, or both; most underwent both.

Trimming took 6 bases from V and 7 from J, leaving 13 bases between them. Germline V CDR1 and CDR2: MDHEN, SYDVKM. The CDR3 totals 13 residues. Clones were sequenced by immunoSEQ multiplex PCR, and TCRdb holds only the in-frame ones, with some missing. The profile shows about 77,000 clones, around 85% of them singletons. Note on this clone: Its specificity is unknown.

The time point: week 23, last vaccination. Doses comprised 300 ug of mutant IDH1 20-mer peptide each, plus topical imiquimod. The sequence came from a woman aged 45-65 years with glioma. This chain connects TRBV28 to TRBJ1-5; no reliable D call. Source: PBMCs, taken from a glioma patient whose treatment included an IDH1 peptide vaccine. CDR3 amino acids: CASSTEYRQPQHF. CDR3 DNA sequence: TGTGCCAGCAGCACAGAGTACAGACAGCCCCAGCATTTT.